This T cell receptor (beta chain) was obtained from a study of identical twins (TCRdb year 2016). In terms of the full investigation: The study deep-sequenced TCR alpha and beta repertoires from monozygotic twins, unrelated adults of various ages and cord blood to test whether fetal clonotypes persist. To rule out contamination, replicate twin experiments were performed at different times with different library preparation protocols. What the study reported, not specific to this receptor: In beta out-of-frame sequences, excess twin sharing was weaker, because having fewer shared sequences lowered the signal-to-noise ratio. Recombination models systematically underestimated out-of-frame TCR alpha sharing in monozygotic twins but agreed with sharing between unrelated individuals. Invariant T cells such as MAIT and iNKT could partly confound zero-insertion analyses, though diverse VJ usage argued against this for most clonotypes. Because the same donors could not be followed over many years, the conclusions depended on cross-sectional statistical analysis. Abundant cord blood beta clonotypes had fewer insertions, young adult naive repertoires showed a similar but weaker trend, and memory repertoires showed no such trend. Out-of-frame TCR alpha sequences shared between twins showed an excess of low generation-probability sequences compared with coincidental sharing between unrelated individuals.

This clonotype was counted a few times. It has no known antigen specificity. Base qualities are not recorded, but no much larger clone differs from it by a single base. Libraries came from 5' RACE. Sequencing instrument: Illumina HiSeq 2000. A universal primer binding site was added through template switching, and the final cDNA carried a unique molecular identifier so that TCR cDNA molecules could be counted accurately. Specific primers in the conserved constant-segment region were used to synthesize first-strand cDNA for TCR alpha and beta chains. To control for contamination, each cDNA library was double barcoded with a SMART-Mk sample barcode plus Illumina barcodes. Two successive PCR steps introduced TruSeq adapter sequences along with Illumina sample barcodes. Sequencing of the TCR alpha and beta cDNA libraries was done on the Illumina HiSeq platform using custom primers. As for how the authors treated the data: MiGEC was used to process raw reads and extract unique molecular identifiers, and MiXCR was used to find CDR3 positions. Recombination models were inferred per individual with the repgenHMM and IGoR tools using an EM algorithm. The tcR package in R was used for shared clonotype analysis, with sharing normalized by the product of cloneset sizes. Out-of-frame nonproductive sequences were analyzed to study raw recombination free of thymic and clonal selection effects. Starting from the raw public reads, TCRdb applied fastp trimming at Q25, assembled clones with MiXCR and retained in-frame beta chains. Rows with one shared CDR3 protein collapse into an entry with the most common genes and DNA. The V and J calls, along with clone size, are taken from TCRdb and not from the paper's own processing. For this sample there are nearly 900,000 distinct CDR3 sequences; around an eighth appear just once. The ten largest make up around 1.5% of the sample.

Every donor in the study was a healthy Caucasian. Three pairs of female monozygotic twins, all aged roughly 18 to 29 years, were included in the twin cohort. Peripheral blood mononuclear cells were the source from which RNA for the TCR libraries was isolated. From a lookup of the germline V gene, CDR1 and CDR2 are SGHAT and FQNNGV. The CDR3 contains 16 residues, cysteine and phenylalanine counted. The retained sequence is limited to the CDR3, 48 bases, with the frame set at the first base. Trimming removed 0 bases from V and 2 bases from J, leaving 12 bases between the germline ends. These same records also appear under a second study, on yellow fever vaccine responses in identical twins. In that second paper, the authors write: According to the authors, in identical twins the way T cells responded to vaccination appeared partly convergent and partly personalized. The study precisely tracked vaccine-responding T cell clones in identical twins.

This chain joins TRBV11-2 to TRBJ2-3; TRBD2 is a possible D gene, resting on 6 matching bases. Material: PBMCs. This sequence was found in a woman between 18 and 30 years old in good health. The CDR3 region has the sequence CASSLDFGGFTDTQYF. In nucleotide form, the sequence is TGTGCCAGCAGCTTAGATTTCGGGGGATTCACAGATACGCAGTATTTT.